This TCR beta chain is from a study of CXCR3-negative and CXCR3-positive naive CD8 T cells. The CDR3 runs to 13 residues. CDR1 is SGHKS and CDR2 is YYEKEE in the germline V gene (reference sequence). With respect to this clonotype: Its antigen is not identified.

5' RACE that incorporated UMI labels was used to prepare the TRB cDNA libraries. TCRdb re-called the 5' RACE reads; every CDR3 protein appears as one record, without DNA. This sample's table has roughly 93,000 distinct CDR3 sequences. Notes on the study in general: Relative to CXCR3-negative naive cells, CXCR3-positive naive cells had more hydrophobic TRB CDR3s.

This TCR came from a human donor in good health. Some clones in this sample may be carry-over from other donors' samples. Material: naive CXCR3+ CD8+ T cells from blood. Specified subset: CD45RO-CCR7+CD27+CD95- naive CD8+ T cells expressing CXCR3 (TNR3+). The rearrangement joins TRBV5-5 to TRBJ2-7; TCRdb's assignment of TRBD1 cannot be checked, as there is no DNA. This CDR3 reads CASSVGTNYEQYF.